This T cell receptor (beta chain) was identified during a study of identical twins. TCRdb reprocessed the 5' RACE reads with MiXCR, giving one entry per CDR3 protein. Of approximately 190,000 distinct CDR3 sequences in the sample, 15% to 20% were seen once. The V end was cut by 0 bases, the J end by 1 base, with 7 bases between. This CDR3 has 14 amino acids. Germline V gene lookup returns CDR1 SEHNR and CDR2 FQNEAQ (reference sequence). The same data also contributed to another study, on T cells expressing NK-cell markers.

The sample consisted of CD8+ T cells sorted from blood. The receptor was isolated from a woman aged 18 to 35 in good health. The J gene is TRBJ2-7, the V gene TRBV7-9; no reliable D call. DNA of the CDR3: TGTGCCAGCAGCTTAGCGTCCACTTCCTACGAGCAGTACTTC. Protein: CASSLASTSYEQYF.